Shown below are 18 T cell receptor beta chains from a single sample sequenced in a study of Graves' ophthalmopathy and Graves' hyperthyroidism. CDR3 regions of TCR beta were amplified from RNA transcripts. Scientists carried out first-round RT-PCR using HTBI primers and then a second-round multiplex PCR. TCRdb reprocessed the multiplex PCR reads with MiXCR, giving one entry per CDR3 protein. The sample consists of about 740,000 distinct CDR3 sequences, roughly two fifths of them appearing once. The specimen was peripheral blood. These receptors all stem from an adult man with Graves' ophthalmopathy.

This clonotype was counted between two and nine times. The chain couples TRBV12-3 or TRBV12-4 to TRBJ2-2; D is perhaps TRBD1 (5 bases). The CDR3 consists of 15 residues. Trimming left V 1 base short and J 3 bases short, with 9 bases between. This chain's CDR3 is CASSLDRLDTGELFF. Written as DNA, the CDR3 is TGTGCCAGCAGTTTAGACAGGCTCGACACCGGGGAGCTGTTTTTT.

Regarding this clonotype: The CDR3 does not close with the conserved phenylalanine or tryptophan, likely indicating a read error. The genes are TRBV10-3 and TRBJ2-5; D is undetermined. The germline V gene encodes CDR1 ENHRY and CDR2 SYGVKD. V gave up 3 bases and J gave up 4 bases, with 6 bases separating them. This CDR3 has 12 amino acids. In nucleotides, the CDR3 is TGTGCCATCAGTGACCCAGGAGAGACCCAGTACCTC. Translated: CAISDPGETQYL.

V gene TRBV2 combines with J gene TRBJ2-5; TRBD1 matches at 11 bases. CDR1 is SNHLY, CDR2 FYNNEI, per germline. V gave up 8 bases and J gave up 3 bases; unmatched junction bases: 5. The CDR3 covers 14 residues. The CDR3 DNA reads TGTGCCAGCCTTCGGGACAGGGGGGAAGAGACCCAGTACTTC. Its protein product is CASLRDRGEETQYF. The whole variable domain, filled in from reference TRBV2 and TRBJ2-5, reads EPEVTQTPSHQVTQMGQEVILRCVPISNHLYFYWYRQILGQKVEFLVSFYNNEISEKSEIFDDQFSVERPDGSNFTLKIRSTKLEDSAMYFCASLRDRGEETQYFGPGTRLLVL.

CDR3 bases: TGCAGCGTTGAGGAGCGGGGGGCGGCCCAGTACTTC. Protein: CSVEERGAAQYF. The chain uses TRBV29-1 and TRBJ2-5; 9 nucleotides align to TRBD2. The CDR3 is 12 amino acids. J was trimmed by 9 bases and V by 3 bases; bases with no gene match: 5. From germline, CDR1 is SQVTM and CDR2 ANQGSEA.

Turning to this clonotype: One junction end disagrees with the germline gene, perhaps due to a read error. The chain couples TRBV5-1 to TRBJ2-2, with D perhaps matching TRBD1 (6 bases). Germline V gene data show CDR1 as SGHRS and CDR2 as YFSETQ. The CDR3 sequence is 14 residues long. CDR3 sequence: CASSQQGQTGELFF. The CDR3 region has the DNA TGCGCCAGCAGCCAACAAGGACAGACCGGGGAACTGTTTTTT.

This clonotype was counted at least ten times. This chain links TRBV13 with TRBJ1-5, with D unclear. The V end was cut by 4 bases, the J end by 0 bases, with 10 bases between. The CDR3 length is 15 residues. The germline V gene has CDR1 PRHDT and CDR2 FYEKMQ (reference sequence). In DNA, the CDR3 is TGTGCCAGCAGCTCTAGGAGATATAGCAATCAGCCCCAGCATTTT. This gives the protein CASSSRRYSNQPQHF.

This clonotype was counted many times. The rearrangement uses TRBV7-2 and TRBJ1-2, with D uncertain. This CDR3 is 13 amino acids long. V lost 5 bases to trimming and J lost 4 bases, with 11 bases between them. Germline V gene sequence: CDR1 SGHTA, CDR2 FQGNSA. CDR3 sequence: CASSLQRSYGYTF. As DNA, the CDR3 is TGTGCCAGCAGCCTTCAGAGAAGCTATGGCTACACCTTC.

This clonotype has ten or more counts. This sequence joins TRBV7-9 and TRBJ1-1, with D unclear. Germline assignment: CDR1 SEHNR and CDR2 FQNEAQ (reference sequence). The CDR3 spans 16 residues. V was trimmed by 5 bases and J by 2 bases, leaving 18 bases between them. CDR3 bases: TGTGCCAGCAGCCCCTACGGGTCAGGAGGCAACACTGAAGCTTTCTTT. Its translation is CASSPYGSGGNTEAFF.

This clonotype has a handful of counts. The rearrangement joins TRBV19 to TRBJ1-6, with TRBD1 matching 9 bases. V lost 4 bases, J lost 8 bases, and 6 bases stayed unmatched. Germline V gene lookup returns CDR1 LNHDA and CDR2 SQIVND (reference sequence). The CDR3 is made up of 15 amino acids. The DNA for the CDR3 is TGTGCCAGTAGTAAAGGGACAGGGAATTATTCACCCCTCCACTTT. It yields the protein CASSKGTGNYSPLHF.

This clonotype was seen more than once but under ten times. The genes are TRBV7-2 and TRBJ2-7; 10 nucleotides align to TRBD2. Germline V lookup: CDR1 SGHTA, CDR2 FQGNSA. V trimming: 0 bases; J trimming: 2 bases; junction bases outside the gene matches: 13. This CDR3 region has 19 residues. In nucleotides, the CDR3 is TGTGCCAGCAGCTTAGCGGGGCTAGCGGGGGCCCACCTGGCCTACGAGCAGTACTTC. As protein: CASSLAGLAGAHLAYEQYF.

The genes are TRBV29-1 and TRBJ2-1; D possibly corresponds to TRBD2 (6 bases). Germline assignment: CDR1 SQVTM and CDR2 ANQGSEA. Trimming removed 7 bases from V and 4 bases from J, with 23 bases in between. The CDR3 is 16 residues long. CDR3 sequence: CSAALGRDLDYNEQFF. As DNA, the CDR3 is TGCAGCGCCGCACTTGGCCGGGACTTAGATTACAATGAGCAGTTCTTC.

The sample holds many counts of this clonotype. The chain carries TRBV29-1 and TRBJ1-1; D gene uncertain. Looked up from germline, CDR1 is SQVTM and CDR2 is ANQGSEA. The CDR3 is 15 amino acids. Trimming removed 1 base from V and 0 bases from J, with 12 bases in between. Here the CDR3 reads CSVEAPSGMNTEAFF. CDR3 DNA sequence: TGCAGCGTTGAAGCCCCAAGCGGCATGAACACTGAAGCTTTCTTT.

A word on this clonotype: With a much larger clone just one base away, this may be a read error. The V and J genes are TRBV12-3 or TRBV12-4 and TRBJ1-6; D is undetermined. CDR3 size: 14 residues. The germline V and J ends were trimmed by 4 bases and 5 bases, with 9 bases remaining between them. The CDR3 loop is CASSWAGDNSPLHF. In nucleotides, the CDR3 is TGTGCCAGCAGTTGGGCAGGAGATAATTCACCCCTCCACTTT.

The CDR3 region is CASRTVGTGKYEQYF. The CDR3 region has the DNA TGTGCCAGCAGGACGGTTGGGACAGGGAAATACGAGCAGTACTTC. The chain carries TRBV2 and TRBJ2-7; 9 bases align to TRBD1. V lost 6 bases and J lost 4; bases outside the gene matches: 10. In germline, CDR1 is SNHLY, CDR2 FYNNEI. The CDR3 runs to 15 residues. The variable domain in full, completed from reference TRBV2 and TRBJ2-7, reads EPEVTQTPSHQVTQMGQEVILRCVPISNHLYFYWYRQILGQKVEFLVSFYNNEISEKSEIFDDQFSVERPDGSNFTLKIRSTKLEDSAMYFCASRTVGTGKYEQYFGPGTRLTVT.

This clonotype was seen ten or more times. This chain links TRBV7-9 with TRBJ2-2; D is unresolved. With 5 bases removed from V and 1 base from J, the gap between germline ends came to 5 bases. CDR3 length: 13 residues. The V gene's germline CDR1 is SEHNR and CDR2 FQNEAQ (reference sequence). CDR3 nucleotides: TGTGCCAGCAGCCGAAAGAACACCGGGGAGCTGTTTTTT. Translation: CASSRKNTGELFF.

In this sample, this clonotype turned up once. V gene TRBV7-2 combines with J gene TRBJ1-4; 7 bases agree with TRBD1. Germline CDR1 is SGHTA and CDR2 is FQGNSA. This CDR3 contains 15 residues. The J segment lost 7 bases and the V segment lost 1 base, leaving 6 bases of the junction unmatched. The CDR3 protein is CASSLVIQGTEKLFF. CDR3 sequence (DNA): TGTGCCAGCAGCTTAGTAATACAGGGGACTGAAAAACTGTTTTTT. Combining the CDR3 with reference TRBV7-2 and TRBJ1-4 gives the whole variable domain GAGVSQSPSNKVTEKGKDVELRCDPISGHTALYWYRQSLGQGLEFLIYFQGNSAPDKSGLPSDRFSAERTGGSVSTLTIQRTQQEDSAVYLCASSLVIQGTEKLFFGSGTQLSVL.

As regards this clonotype: Relative to the germline gene, one junction end is altered; a read error may explain this. The gene calls are TRBV4-2 and TRBJ1-1, with TRBD1 matching over 7 bases. The CDR3 is 15 amino acids. Germline-derived CDR1 and CDR2 are LGHNA and YNFKEQ. As DNA, the CDR3 is TGTGCTAGCAGCCAAGGGGGCCCTGCGTATACTGAAGCTTTCTTT. Encoded protein: CASSQGGPAYTEAFF.

This clonotype appeared many times. The gene calls are TRBV11-3 and TRBJ2-2; TRBD1 matches at 11 bases. CDR3 size: 15 residues. Looked up from germline, CDR1 is SGHNT and CDR2 is YENEEA. Trimming at V came to 3 bases and at J to 4 bases, leaving 1 base not matched to a gene. The chain's CDR3 is CASSLDRGRTGELFF. CDR3 nucleotide sequence: TGTGCCAGCAGCTTGGACAGGGGGCGCACCGGGGAGCTGTTTTTT.